This TCR beta chain was found in a study of T cell repertoires in cytomegalovirus infection. One entry per CDR3 protein, called by TCRdb with MiXCR from the reads. The data show fewer than 850,000 distinct CDR3 sequences, with 29% seen just once and 10% to 15% held by the top ten. Deletions cut 4 bases from V and 1 base from J, with 17 bases between. The germline V gene has CDR1 DFQATT and CDR2 SNEGSKA (reference sequence). The CDR3 covers 16 residues. This clonotype was observed a few times. Antigen specificity is unknown. This sequence was found in a human donor in good health (CMV status not recorded). Some clones in this sample may be carry-over from other donors' samples. The sample in question was cultured CD8+ T cells from PBMCs, obtained from culture after CMV antigen stimulation. This sequence joins TRBV20-1 and TRBJ2-1, with D perhaps matching TRBD1 or TRBD2 (5 bases each). Here the CDR3 reads CSAKTEGLGSYNEQFF. CDR3 coding DNA: TGCAGTGCTAAAACCGAGGGGTTGGGGTCCTACAATGAGCAGTTCTTC.